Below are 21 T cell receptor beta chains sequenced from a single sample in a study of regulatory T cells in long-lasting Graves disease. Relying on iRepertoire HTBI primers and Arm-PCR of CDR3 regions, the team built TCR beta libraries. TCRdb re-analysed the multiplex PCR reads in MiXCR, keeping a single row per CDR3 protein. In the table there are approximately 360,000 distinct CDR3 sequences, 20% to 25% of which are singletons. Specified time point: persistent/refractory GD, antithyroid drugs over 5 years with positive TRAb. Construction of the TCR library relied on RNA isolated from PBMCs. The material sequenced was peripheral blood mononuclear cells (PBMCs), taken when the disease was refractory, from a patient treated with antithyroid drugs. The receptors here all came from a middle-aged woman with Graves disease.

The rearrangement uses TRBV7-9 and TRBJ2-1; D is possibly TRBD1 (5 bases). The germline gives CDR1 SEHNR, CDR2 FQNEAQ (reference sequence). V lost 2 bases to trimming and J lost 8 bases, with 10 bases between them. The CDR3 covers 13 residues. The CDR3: CASSLTEGDEQFF. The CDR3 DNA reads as TGTGCCAGCAGCTTAACGGAAGGGGATGAGCAGTTCTTC.

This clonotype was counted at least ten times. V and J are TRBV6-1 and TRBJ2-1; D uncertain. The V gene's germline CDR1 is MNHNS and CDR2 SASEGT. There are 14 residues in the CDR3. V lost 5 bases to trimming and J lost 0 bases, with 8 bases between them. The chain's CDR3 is CASSRLSSYNEQFF. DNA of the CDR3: TGTGCCAGCAGTAGACTGAGCTCCTACAATGAGCAGTTCTTC.

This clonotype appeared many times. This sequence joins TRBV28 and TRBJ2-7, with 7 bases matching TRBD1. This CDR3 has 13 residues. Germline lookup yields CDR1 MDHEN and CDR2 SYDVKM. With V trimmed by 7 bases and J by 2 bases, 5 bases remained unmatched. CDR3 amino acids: CASNRQGAYEQYF. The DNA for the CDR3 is TGTGCCAGCAACCGACAGGGAGCCTACGAGCAGTACTTC.

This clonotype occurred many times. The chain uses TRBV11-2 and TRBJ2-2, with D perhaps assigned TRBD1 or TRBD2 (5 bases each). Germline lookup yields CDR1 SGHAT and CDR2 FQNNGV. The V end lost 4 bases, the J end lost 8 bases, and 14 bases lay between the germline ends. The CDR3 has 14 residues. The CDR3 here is CASSSGTAAGELFF. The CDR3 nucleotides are TGTGCCAGCAGCTCAGGGACCGCCGCTGGGGAGCTGTTTTTT. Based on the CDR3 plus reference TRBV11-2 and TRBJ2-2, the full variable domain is EAGVAQSPRYKIIEKRQSVAFWCNPISGHATLYWYQQILGQGPKLLIQFQNNGVVDDSQLPKDRFSAERLKGVDSTLKIQPAKLEDSAVYLCASSSGTAAGELFFGEGSRLTVL.

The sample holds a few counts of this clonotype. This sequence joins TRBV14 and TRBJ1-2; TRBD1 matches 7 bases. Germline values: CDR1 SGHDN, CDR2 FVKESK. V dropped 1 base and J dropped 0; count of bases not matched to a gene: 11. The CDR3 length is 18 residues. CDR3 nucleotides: TGTGCCAGCAGCCAAGCACCGGGACAGAGGACTTCTAACTATGGCTACACCTTC. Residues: CASSQAPGQRTSNYGYTF.

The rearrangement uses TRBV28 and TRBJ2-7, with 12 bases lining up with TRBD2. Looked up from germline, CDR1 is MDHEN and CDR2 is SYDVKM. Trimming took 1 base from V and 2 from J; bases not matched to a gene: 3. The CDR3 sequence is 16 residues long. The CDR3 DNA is TGTGCCAGCAGTTTATCCCTAGCGGGAGGGGCCTACGAGCAGTACTTC. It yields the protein CASSLSLAGGAYEQYF.

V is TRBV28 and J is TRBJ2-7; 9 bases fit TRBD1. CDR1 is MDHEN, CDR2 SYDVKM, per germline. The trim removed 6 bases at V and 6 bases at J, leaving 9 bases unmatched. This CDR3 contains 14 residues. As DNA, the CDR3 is TGTGCCAGCAGCCAAACCGGGACAGGGTCCGAGCAGTACTTC. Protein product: CASSQTGTGSEQYF.

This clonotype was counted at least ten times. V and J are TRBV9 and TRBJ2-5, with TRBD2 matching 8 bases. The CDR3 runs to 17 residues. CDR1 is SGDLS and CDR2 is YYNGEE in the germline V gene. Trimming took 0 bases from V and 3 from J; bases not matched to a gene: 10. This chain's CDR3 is CASSVAGSGRSEETQYF. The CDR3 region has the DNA TGTGCCAGCAGCGTAGCAGGGAGCGGGAGATCGGAAGAGACCCAGTACTTC.

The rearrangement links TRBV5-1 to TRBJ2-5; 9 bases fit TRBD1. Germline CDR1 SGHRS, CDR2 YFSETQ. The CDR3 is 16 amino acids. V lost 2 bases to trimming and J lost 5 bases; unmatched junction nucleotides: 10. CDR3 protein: CASSLLGQGLGETQYF. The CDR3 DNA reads TGCGCCAGCAGCTTACTGGGACAGGGCTTGGGGGAGACCCAGTACTTC.

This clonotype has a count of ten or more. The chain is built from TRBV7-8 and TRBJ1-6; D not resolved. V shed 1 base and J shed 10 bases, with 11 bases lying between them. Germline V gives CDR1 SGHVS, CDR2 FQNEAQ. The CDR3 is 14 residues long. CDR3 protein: CASSLGQPTSPLHF. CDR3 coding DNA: TGTGCCAGCAGCTTAGGGCAGCCAACATCACCCCTCCACTTT. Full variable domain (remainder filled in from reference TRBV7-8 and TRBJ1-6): GAGVSQSPRYKVAKRGQDVALRCDPISGHVSLFWYQQALGQGPEFLTYFQNEAQLDKSGLPSDRFFAERPEGSVSTLKIQRTQQEDSAVYLCASSLGQPTSPLHFGNGTRLTVT.

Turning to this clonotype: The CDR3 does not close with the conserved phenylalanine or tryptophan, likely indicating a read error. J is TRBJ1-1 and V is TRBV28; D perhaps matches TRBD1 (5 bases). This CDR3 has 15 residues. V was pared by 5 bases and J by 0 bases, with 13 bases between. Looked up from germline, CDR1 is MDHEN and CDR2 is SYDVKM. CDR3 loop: CASSLPEGLNTEAFL. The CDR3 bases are TGTGCCAGCAGTCTCCCGGAGGGACTGAACACTGAAGCTTTCCTT.

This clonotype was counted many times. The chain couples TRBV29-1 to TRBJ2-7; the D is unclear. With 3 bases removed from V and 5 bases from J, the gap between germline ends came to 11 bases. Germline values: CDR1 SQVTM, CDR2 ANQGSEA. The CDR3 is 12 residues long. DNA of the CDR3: TGCAGCGTTGAGGTCTCCAACCACGAGCAGTACTTC. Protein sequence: CSVEVSNHEQYF.

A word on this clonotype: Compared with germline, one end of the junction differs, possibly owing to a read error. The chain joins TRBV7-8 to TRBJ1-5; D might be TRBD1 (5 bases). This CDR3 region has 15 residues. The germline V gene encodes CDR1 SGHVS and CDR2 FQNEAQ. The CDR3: CASSLIGTLNRPQHF. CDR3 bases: TGTGCCAGCAGCCTTATCGGGACTCTCAATCGGCCCCAGCATTTT. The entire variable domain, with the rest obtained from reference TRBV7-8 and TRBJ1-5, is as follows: GAGVSQSPRYKVAKRGQDVALRCDPISGHVSLFWYQQALGQGPEFLTYFQNEAQLDKSGLPSDRFFAERPEGSVSTLKIQRTQQEDSAVYLCASSLIGTLNRPQHFGDGTRLSIL.

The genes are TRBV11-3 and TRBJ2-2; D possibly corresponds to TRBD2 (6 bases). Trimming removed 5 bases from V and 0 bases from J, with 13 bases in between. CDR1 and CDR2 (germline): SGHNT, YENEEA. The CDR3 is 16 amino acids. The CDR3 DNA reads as TGTGCCAGCAGCCTCGGGACTCTCGCGAACACCGGGGAGCTGTTTTTT. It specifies CASSLGTLANTGELFF.

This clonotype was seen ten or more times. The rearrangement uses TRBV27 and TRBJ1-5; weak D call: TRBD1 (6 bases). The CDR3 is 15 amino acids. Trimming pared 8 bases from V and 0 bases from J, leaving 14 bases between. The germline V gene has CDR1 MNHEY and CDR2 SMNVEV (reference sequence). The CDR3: CASRLGQTSNQPQHF. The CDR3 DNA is TGTGCCAGCCGATTAGGACAGACTAGCAATCAGCCCCAGCATTTT.

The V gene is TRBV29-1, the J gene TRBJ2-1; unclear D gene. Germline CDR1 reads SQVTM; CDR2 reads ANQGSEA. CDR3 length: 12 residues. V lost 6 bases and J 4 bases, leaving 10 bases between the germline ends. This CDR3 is CSVKSWYNEQFF. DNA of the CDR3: TGCAGCGTCAAAAGCTGGTACAATGAGCAGTTCTTC.

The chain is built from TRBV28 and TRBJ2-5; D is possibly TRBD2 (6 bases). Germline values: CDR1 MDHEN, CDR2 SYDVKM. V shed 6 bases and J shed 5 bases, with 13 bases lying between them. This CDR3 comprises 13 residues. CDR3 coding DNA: TGTGCCAGCAGGCGGGACGGCGGGGAGACCCAGTACTTC. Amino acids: CASRRDGGETQYF.

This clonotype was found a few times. DNA for the CDR3: TGCAGTGCTCGAACAGGGGGCATTTTTCAGCCCCAGCATTTT. It translates to CSARTGGIFQPQHF. The chain employs TRBV20-1 and TRBJ1-5, with 9 bases identical to TRBD1. The CDR3 covers 14 residues. Germline CDR1 DFQATT, CDR2 SNEGSKA (reference sequence). With 5 bases clipped from V and 6 bases from J, the junction kept 8 bases outside the gene matches.

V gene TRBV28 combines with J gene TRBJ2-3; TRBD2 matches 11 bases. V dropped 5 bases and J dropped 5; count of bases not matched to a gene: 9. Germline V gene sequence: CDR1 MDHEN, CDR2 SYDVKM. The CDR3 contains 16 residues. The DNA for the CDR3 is TGTGCCAGCAGTGTAGCCATCCTAGCGGGAGGAGATACGCAGTATTTT. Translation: CASSVAILAGGDTQYF.

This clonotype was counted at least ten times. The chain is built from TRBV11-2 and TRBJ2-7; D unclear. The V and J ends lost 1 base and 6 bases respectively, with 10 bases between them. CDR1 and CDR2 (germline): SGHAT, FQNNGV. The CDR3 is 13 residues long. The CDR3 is CASSLVVGSEQYF. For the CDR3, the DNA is TGTGCCAGCAGCTTAGTTGTTGGGTCCGAGCAGTACTTC.

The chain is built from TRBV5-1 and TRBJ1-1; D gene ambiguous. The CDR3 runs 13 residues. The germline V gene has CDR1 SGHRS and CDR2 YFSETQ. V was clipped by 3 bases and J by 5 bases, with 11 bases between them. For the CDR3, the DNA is TGCGCCAGCAGCTCAGAGGGAAGGACTGAAGCTTTCTTT. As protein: CASSSEGRTEAFF.